Each of the 18 T cell receptor beta chains below was sequenced from the same sample in a study of cytomegalovirus exposure and HLA in healthy donors. The study ran its PCR with 60 Vbeta and 13 Jbeta primers. Sequenced by immunoSEQ multiplex PCR; TCRdb stores in-frame clones only, minus some. The top ten hold about 9.9% of the sample, which has about 120,000 clones, approximately 69% seen once. What was sequenced was PBMCs. These receptors all come from a woman aged 45 to 65 in good health and CMV-seropositive.

This clone is a singleton in its sample. CDR3 sequence reads: CASQQGNYGYTF. As DNA, the CDR3 is TGTGCCAGCCAACAGGGTAACTATGGCTACACCTTC. The chain employs TRBV6-1 and TRBJ1-2; possible D gene TRBD1, 6 bases. Trimming stripped 8 bases from V and 1 base from J, with 8 bases between. The germline CDR1 and CDR2 sequences are MNHNS and SASEGT. This CDR3 region has 12 residues.

The CDR3, as DNA: TGTGCCACCAGCAGAGTGGGAGAAGCAACTAATGAAAAACTGTTTTTT. Translating it yields CATSRVGEATNEKLFF. The chain joins TRBV15 to TRBJ1-4; D remains ambiguous. Trimming pared 1 base from V and 0 bases from J, leaving 9 bases between. Per germline, CDR1 LNHNV and CDR2 YYDKDF (reference sequence). The CDR3 consists of 16 residues.

The chain recombines TRBV7-8 with TRBJ2-7; the match to TRBD1 covers 7 bases. This CDR3 has 13 amino acids. The J segment lost 4 bases and the V segment lost 6 bases, leaving 6 bases of the junction unmatched. Germline lookup yields CDR1 SGHVS and CDR2 FQNEAQ. As DNA, the CDR3 is TGTGCCAGCAGTACGGGACAGAATTACGAGCAGTACTTC. It specifies CASSTGQNYEQYF.

The V and J genes are TRBV7-6 and TRBJ1-1, with 9 positions matching TRBD1. Germline V CDR1 and CDR2: SGHVS, FNYEAQ. V gave up 5 bases and J gave up 4 bases; unmatched junction bases: 11. The CDR3 loop spans 16 amino acids. This CDR3 reads CASSAMGQGRSTEAFF. The CDR3 DNA sequence: TGTGCCAGCAGCGCGATGGGACAGGGTCGGAGCACTGAAGCTTTCTTT.

The chain recombines TRBV5-1 with TRBJ1-1, with D possibly matching TRBD1 (5 bases). Trimming pared 0 bases from V and 6 bases from J, leaving 9 bases between. This CDR3 contains 13 residues. Germline-derived CDR1 and CDR2 are SGHRS and YFSETQ. The CDR3 sequence: CASSLGGGAEAFF. The CDR3 coding sequence is TGCGCCAGCAGCTTGGGGGGGGGTGCTGAAGCTTTCTTT.

Points on this clone: Other nucleotide sequences in the sample specify the same CDR3. The chain uses TRBV4-1 and TRBJ1-1, with TRBD1 matching over 10 bases. Losses at the gene ends were 0 bases for V and 6 bases for J; bases not matched to a gene: 7. CDR1 is MGHRA and CDR2 is YSYEKL in the germline V gene. This CDR3 region has 16 residues. Written as DNA, the CDR3 is TGCGCCAGCAGCCAAGAGCCGGGACAGGGGCTTGCTGAAGCTTTCTTT. It specifies CASSQEPGQGLAEAFF.

CDR3 in DNA: TGCGCCAGCAGCATGTCCACAGGCTTCTACGAGCAGTACTTC. Translation gives CASSMSTGFYEQYF. This chain links TRBV10-1 with TRBJ2-7, with D maybe TRBD1 (5 bases). CDR3 size: 14 residues. Trimming took off 6 bases at V and 3 bases at J, with 15 bases between the two ends. From germline, CDR1 is WNHNN and CDR2 SYGVQD (reference sequence).

The CDR3 is CAISDASSHTDTQYF. The DNA of the CDR3 is TGTGCCATCAGTGATGCTAGCTCACACACAGATACGCAGTATTTT. V usage is TRBV10-3 and J usage is TRBJ2-3, with a tentative D call TRBD2 (5 bases). The CDR3 is 15 residues long. The V and J ends lost 3 bases and 2 bases respectively, with 12 bases between them. In germline, CDR1 is ENHRY, CDR2 SYGVKD.

This clone has only a few counts. This chain links TRBV4-3 with TRBJ2-7; 8 nucleotides align to TRBD1. Looked up from germline, CDR1 is LGHNA and CDR2 is YSLEER. J gave up 5 bases and V 0 bases, and 6 bases lay outside the gene matches. This CDR3 region has 15 residues. The CDR3 region has the DNA TGCGCCAGCAGCCAAGAAGAATACAGGGGGAACGAGCAGTACTTC. Its protein is CASSQEEYRGNEQYF.

This chain uses TRBV25-1 with TRBJ2-7; 8 bases match TRBD1. The CDR3 length is 14 residues. V gave up 6 bases and J gave up 7 bases; unmatched junction bases: 11. Per the germline V gene, CDR1 is MGHDK and CDR2 is SYGVNS. In DNA, the CDR3 is TGTGCCAGCAGGGAAACGGGACAGGCAAGGGAGCAGTACTTC. Residues: CASRETGQAREQYF.

In this sample, this clone turned up many times. The V call is TRBV5-4, the J call TRBJ1-1; 8 bases align to TRBD1. CDR1 is SGHNT, CDR2 YYREEE, per germline (reference sequence). The trim removed 5 bases at V and 8 bases at J, leaving 11 bases unmatched. The CDR3 contains 14 residues. CDR3 bases: TGTGCCAGCAGAATACAGGGGGACGTTATAGAAGCTTTCTTT. This codes for CASRIQGDVIEAFF.

This sequence joins TRBV5-1 and TRBJ2-3; 8 nucleotides align to TRBD2. V lost 4 bases to trimming and J lost 4 bases; unmatched junction nucleotides: 14. Per germline, CDR1 SGHRS and CDR2 YFSETQ. The CDR3 spans 17 residues. The CDR3 nucleotides read TGCGCCAGCAGCAGTGAGTTCGGGACTAGACAATCAGATACGCAGTATTTT. Encoded protein: CASSSEFGTRQSDTQYF.

The table lists this clone with a count of one. This sequence joins TRBV18 and TRBJ2-7; TRBD1 might be the D (5 bases). Germline values: CDR1 KGHSH, CDR2 LQKENI. Trimming left V 1 base short and J 0 bases short, with 10 bases between. The CDR3 is 15 residues long. CDR3 residues: CASSPRQGVSYEQYF. The CDR3 region has the DNA TGTGCCAGCTCACCACGCCAGGGTGTCTCCTACGAGCAGTACTTC.

The chain is built from TRBV30 and TRBJ1-2; possibly TRBD1 for D (6 bases). Per germline, CDR1 GTSNPN and CDR2 SVGIG (reference sequence). This CDR3 spans 14 amino acids. The V end was cut by 3 bases, the J end by 5 bases, with 16 bases between. Here the CDR3 reads CAWSERGGAYGYTF. The CDR3 region has the DNA TGTGCCTGGAGCGAGCGGGGGGGGGCATATGGCTACACCTTC.

The CDR3 spells CASSKSGGATDTQYF. The CDR3 coding sequence is TGTGCCAGCAGCAAAAGCGGGGGGGCAACGGATACGCAGTATTTT. This chain links TRBV7-6 with TRBJ2-3, with TRBD2 matching 10 bases. The CDR3 contains 15 residues. Per the germline V gene, CDR1 is SGHVS and CDR2 is FNYEAQ. Losses at the gene ends were 5 bases for V and 6 bases for J; bases not matched to a gene: 8.

The V and J genes are TRBV10-3 and TRBJ2-5; 7 bases line up with TRBD1. In germline, CDR1 is ENHRY, CDR2 SYGVKD. Trimming removed 7 bases from V and 4 bases from J; junction bases left unmatched: 6. The CDR3 is made up of 13 amino acids. The CDR3, as DNA: TGTGCCATCACCCAGGGGGAAGCAGAGACCCAGTACTTC. Residues: CAITQGEAETQYF.

In DNA, the CDR3 is TGTGCCAGCAGCTTATATGGGACAGGGAAGTCCGGGGAGCTGTTTTTT. It codes for CASSLYGTGKSGELFF. The chain links TRBV7-9 to TRBJ2-2, with 9 nucleotides matching TRBD1. CDR1 and CDR2 (germline): SEHNR, FQNEAQ (reference sequence). V dropped 2 bases and J dropped 6; count of bases not matched to a gene: 7. CDR3 length: 16 residues. Full variable domain (rest looked up from reference TRBV7-9 and TRBJ2-2): DTGVSQNPRHKITKRGQNVTFRCDPISEHNRLYWYRQTLGQGPEFLTYFQNEAQLEKSRLLSDRFSAERPKGSFSTLEIQRTEQGDSAMYLCASSLYGTGKSGELFFGEGSRLTVL.

V usage is TRBV5-6 and J usage is TRBJ2-3; D is uncertain. Trimming left V 4 bases short and J 0 bases short, with 6 bases between. CDR1 is SGHDT, CDR2 YYEEEE, per germline. The CDR3 totals 13 residues. The CDR3 reads CASSETSTDTQYF. The CDR3 region has the DNA TGTGCCAGCAGCGAGACTAGCACAGATACGCAGTATTTT.